This T cell receptor beta chain was identified during a study of early T cells in non-severe SARS-CoV-2 infection. TCRdb independently ran MiXCR on the 5' RACE reads; one entry per CDR3 protein. The sample lists approximately 97,000 distinct CDR3 sequences; 9.5% to 12% were seen once. This clonotype was seen at least ten times. Germline loops: CDR1 SGHRS, CDR2 YFSETQ. The CDR3 sequence is 16 residues long. The V gene lost 3 bases and the J gene lost 5 bases, with 15 bases spanning the gap. The clonotype comes from an adult who was a healthcare worker with PCR-confirmed SARS-CoV-2 infection or an uninfected control (not recorded which). The gene calls are TRBV5-1 and TRBJ1-6, with a possible D match to TRBD1 (5 bases). The sequencing here drew on whole blood, taken at baseline. CDR3 coding DNA: TGCGCCAGCAGCTACGATCGGTTGGACAATAATTCACCCCTCCACTTT. Translated, it gives CASSYDRLDNNSPLHF.